The source of this T cell receptor (beta chain) is a study of blood T cell repertoires in COVID-19. Across the whole study: Sample material is recorded as cDNA or gDNA derived from T cells, B-cell-depleted T cells, or PBMCs.

Profiled with immunoSEQ multiplex PCR; TCRdb holds only in-frame clones, not every one. The data show tens of thousands of clones, roughly 80% seen once. Germline CDR1 reads SNHLY; CDR2 reads FYNNEI. V dropped 5 bases and J dropped 4; count of bases not matched to a gene: 8. The CDR3 is 15 residues long. This sequence joins TRBV2 and TRBJ2-4; TRBD2 matches 7 bases. Sequenced material: peripheral blood. The receptor comes from a man between 60 and 75 years old with active COVID-19. CDR3 region: CASSRETGGKNIQYF. The DNA of the CDR3 is TGTGCCAGCAGTCGAGAAACGGGAGGTAAAAACATTCAGTACTTC.